The clone carrying this TCR beta chain was counted only a few times. The target antigen is unknown. This entry comes from a study of T-cell reconstitution after alpha-beta-depleted transplantation in children. Study-level points and caveats: Two months or so post-transplant, alpha-beta T cells reportedly derived from several hundred expanded graft clones. Diversity and T-cell counts at one year after transplant derived mostly from new T cells.

V lost 2 bases to trimming and J lost 4 bases; unmatched junction nucleotides: 8. The CDR3 extends over 15 amino acids. Germline V gene data show CDR1 as SGHRS and CDR2 as YFSETQ. Unique molecular identifiers were incorporated into the prepared TCRbeta library. TCRdb reanalysed the PCR reads using MiXCR and keeps one entry per CDR3 protein. Here the sample spans around 490,000 distinct CDR3 sequences, over 10% being singletons. The source was PBMCs, mostly from graft donor cells, collected 180 days after TCRalphabeta/CD19-depleted stem cell transplant. V usage is TRBV5-1 and J usage is TRBJ2-7; 8 nucleotides align to TRBD1. The source of this sequence is a female patient aged 2 to 10 who had a stem cell transplant for aplastic anemia, so the T cells may come from the graft donor. CDR3 protein: CASSFSRQGTYEQYF. The CDR3 DNA follows: TGCGCCAGCAGCTTCTCAAGACAGGGGACATACGAGCAGTACTTC.